Below are 9 T cell receptor beta chains sequenced from a single sample in a study of cytomegalovirus exposure and HLA in healthy donors. Libraries were prepared by immunoSEQ multiplex PCR; TCRdb keeps only in-frame clonotypes and omits some of them. The sample has approximately 190,000 clones, around 84% seen once. Sequenced: PBMCs. The source of these receptors is a young man in good health and CMV-seropositive.

V and J are TRBV7-2 and TRBJ2-5; TRBD1 might be the D (5 bases). Germline V gene data show CDR1 as SGHTA and CDR2 as FQGNSA. There are 13 residues in the CDR3. The germline V and J ends were trimmed by 5 bases and 9 bases, with 16 bases remaining between them. CDR3 in DNA: TGTGCCAGCAGCCCAATGGGGCTTGAGGCCCAGTACTTC. It yields the protein CASSPMGLEAQYF.

CDR3 in DNA: TGTGCCAGCAGCTTGGTTGGGGGCCCTGGCTACACCTTC. It translates to CASSLVGGPGYTF. This chain links TRBV5-4 with TRBJ1-2; perhaps TRBD1 as D (6 bases). The V gene's germline CDR1 is SGHNT and CDR2 YYREEE (reference sequence). The CDR3 is 13 residues long. V was clipped by 0 bases and J by 7 bases, with 10 bases between them.

V is TRBV6-5 and J is TRBJ2-7; no clear D gene. Trimming took 5 bases from V and 0 from J, leaving 8 bases between them. The germline CDR1 and CDR2 sequences are MNHEY and SVGAGI. This CDR3 comprises 13 residues. CDR3 sequence: CASSPYNSYEQYF. CDR3 nucleotides: TGTGCCAGCAGTCCATACAACTCCTACGAGCAGTACTTC.

This chain uses TRBV30 with TRBJ1-4; no definite D call. V was trimmed by 3 bases and J by 5 bases, leaving 10 bases between them. Germline values: CDR1 GTSNPN, CDR2 SVGIG (reference sequence). The CDR3 is made up of 13 amino acids. CDR3 in amino acids: CAWRSNFNEKLFF. The CDR3 nucleotides read TGTGCCTGGAGGAGTAATTTCAATGAAAAACTGTTTTTT.

V and J are TRBV6-5 and TRBJ2-7; 10 positions agree with TRBD1. V lost 6 bases and J lost 3; bases outside the gene matches: 8. CDR1 MNHEY and CDR2 SVGAGI come from the germline V gene. This CDR3 is 15 amino acids long. The CDR3 nucleotides are TGTGCCAGCAGCCCCACCGGGACAGGGGACTACGAGCAGTACTTC. Translation gives CASSPTGTGDYEQYF.

The V call is TRBV29-1, the J call TRBJ2-7; 9 nucleotides match TRBD1. The CDR3 covers 13 residues. The germline V gene has CDR1 SQVTM and CDR2 ANQGSEA. Trimming removed 4 bases from V and 5 bases from J; junction bases left unmatched: 6. Written as DNA, the CDR3 is TGCAGCGTTGCCCGGGACAGGGTGGACGAGCAGTACTTC. It is translated as CSVARDRVDEQYF.

This chain connects TRBV28 to TRBJ2-5, with 7 bases identical to TRBD2. This CDR3 comprises 16 residues. V was pared by 3 bases and J by 5 bases, with 12 bases of the junction left unmatched. Per the germline V gene, CDR1 is MDHEN and CDR2 is SYDVKM. CDR3 DNA sequence: TGTGCCAGCAGTTTCCCGCCGCGTGGGGAGGGGGAGACCCAGTACTTC. Its protein product is CASSFPPRGEGETQYF.

The CDR3 spells CASMRQYTGELFF. DNA of the CDR3: TGTGCCAGTATGAGACAGTACACCGGGGAGCTGTTTTTT. V and J are TRBV19 and TRBJ2-2; a possible D gene is TRBD1 (5 bases). This CDR3 is 13 amino acids long. V lost 7 bases, J lost 3 bases, and 9 bases lay in between. Germline CDR1 is LNHDA and CDR2 is SQIVND (reference sequence).

The rearrangement joins TRBV25-1 to TRBJ2-7; D call uncertain. The CDR3 totals 11 residues. Looked up from germline, CDR1 is MGHDK and CDR2 is SYGVNS. The V end lost 7 bases, the J end lost 3 bases, and 7 bases lay between the germline ends. This CDR3 reads CASTPNYEQYF. DNA for the CDR3: TGTGCCAGCACCCCAAACTACGAGCAGTACTTC.